Listed here are 20 T cell receptor beta chains from one sample, sequenced in a study of T cells in Graves' hyperthyroidism and ophthalmopathy. It was RNA transcripts that yielded the amplified TCR beta CDR3 regions. The TCR CDR3 was amplified in a first-round RT-PCR using the HTBI primer set. TCRdb recomputed calls from the multiplex PCR reads with MiXCR, one row per CDR3 protein. Of a few hundred thousand distinct CDR3 sequences listed, about 16% were seen once; the top ten hold around 28%. The specimen was blood. The receptor set was obtained from a woman aged 25 to 39 with Graves' ophthalmopathy.

This clonotype came up a few times. This chain joins TRBV5-6 and TRBJ1-1, with D possibly being TRBD1 (6 bases). Trimming cost V 0 bases and J 5 bases, with 20 bases left between them. Germline-derived CDR1 and CDR2 are SGHDT and YYEEEE. CDR3 size: 17 residues. The CDR3 loop is CASSLVGYEGGTTEAFF. CDR3 bases: TGTGCCAGCAGCTTGGTAGGTTATGAGGGGGGGACGACTGAAGCTTTCTTT.

The chain carries TRBV10-2 and TRBJ2-5; 12 nucleotides agree with TRBD1. V was clipped by 4 bases and J by 3 bases; unmatched bases: 15. Per the germline V gene, CDR1 is WSHSY and CDR2 is SAAADI. This CDR3 region has 19 residues. The CDR3 here is CASSVLPGQGASEEETQYF. In nucleotides, the CDR3 is TGCGCCAGCAGTGTGCTACCGGGACAGGGGGCGTCTGAGGAAGAGACCCAGTACTTC.

The table lists this clonotype with a few counts. This chain links TRBV20-1 with TRBJ2-5, with a possible D match to TRBD2 (7 bases). Germline V lookup: CDR1 DFQATT, CDR2 SNEGSKA (reference sequence). The CDR3 spans 14 residues. The V gene lost 7 bases and the J gene lost 4 bases, with 19 bases spanning the gap. This chain's CDR3 is CSVPKKGGGETQYF. The CDR3 bases are TGCAGTGTACCCAAAAAGGGGGGGGGAGAGACCCAGTACTTC.

This clonotype occurred a few times. This CDR3 is CASSYRGRNYGYTF. The CDR3 coding sequence is TGTGCCAGCAGTTACAGGGGGCGCAACTATGGCTACACCTTC. The chain joins TRBV28 to TRBJ1-2; 9 positions match TRBD1. Germline V lookup: CDR1 MDHEN, CDR2 SYDVKM. The CDR3 sequence is 14 residues long. Trimming at V came to 4 bases and at J to 2 bases, leaving 2 bases not matched to a gene.

This clonotype was detected ten times or more. This sequence joins TRBV4-1 and TRBJ2-7, with D perhaps matching TRBD1 or TRBD2 (5 bases each). This CDR3 region has 15 residues. Germline-derived CDR1 and CDR2 are MGHRA and YSYEKL. With 1 base removed from V and 2 bases from J, the gap between germline ends came to 12 bases. CDR3 region: CASSQGGQGTYEQYF. DNA of the CDR3: TGCGCCAGCAGCCAAGGCGGGCAGGGTACCTACGAGCAGTACTTC.

J is TRBJ2-3 and V is TRBV7-6; D gene unclear. Trimming left V 2 bases short and J 0 bases short, with 9 bases between. Germline V gene lookup returns CDR1 SGHVS and CDR2 FNYEAQ. The CDR3 covers 15 residues. DNA for the CDR3: TGTGCCAGCAGCTTAACCGACCGAAGCACAGATACGCAGTATTTT. Amino acids: CASSLTDRSTDTQYF.

CDR3 protein: CASSVEGQRADTQYF. Written as DNA, the CDR3 is TGTGCCAGCAGCGTAGAGGGACAGCGCGCAGATACGCAGTATTTT. The chain recombines TRBV3-1 with TRBJ2-3; 7 positions match TRBD1. The CDR3 covers 15 residues. The V and J ends lost 5 bases and 4 bases, in that order; junction bases with no gene match: 9. CDR1 is LGHDT and CDR2 is YNNKEL in the germline V gene (reference sequence).

The V call is TRBV4-1, the J call TRBJ1-1; perhaps TRBD1 as D (5 bases). Germline V gene data show CDR1 as MGHRA and CDR2 as YSYEKL. The CDR3 is 13 residues long. Trimming took 6 bases from V and 3 from J, leaving 11 bases between them. CDR3 DNA: TGCGCCAGCAGGGAGGCGGGGGACACTGAAGCTTTCTTT. Protein sequence: CASREAGDTEAFF.

This clonotype was recorded many times. The chain combines TRBV7-2 with TRBJ2-1, with D perhaps matching TRBD2 (6 bases). The CDR3 spans 20 residues. V was cut by 2 bases and J by 0 bases, with 23 bases left in between. The V gene's germline CDR1 is SGHTA and CDR2 FQGNSA. In DNA, the CDR3 is TGTGCCAGCAGCTTATCGTCAGGGTTAGCGGTCCTCCTCTCCTACAATGAGCAGTTCTTC. It translates to CASSLSSGLAVLLSYNEQFF.

This clonotype was found many times. This chain uses TRBV7-2 with TRBJ2-3; 11 bases are shared with TRBD2. The trim removed 1 base at V and 5 bases at J, leaving 11 bases unmatched. In germline, CDR1 is SGHTA, CDR2 FQGNSA. This CDR3 contains 18 residues. The CDR3 DNA sequence: TGTGCCAGCAGCTTAGATGCCCTGGGACTAGCGGCCAGAGATACGCAGTATTTT. This codes for CASSLDALGLAARDTQYF.

The chain has TRBV20-1 and TRBJ2-7; D is unclear. The CDR3 runs 13 residues. CDR1 is DFQATT and CDR2 is SNEGSKA in the germline V gene (reference sequence). V dropped 5 bases and J dropped 2 bases, with 13 bases sitting between them. This CDR3 reads CSASYPRTYEQYF. The CDR3 DNA reads TGCAGTGCTTCCTATCCCCGGACCTACGAGCAGTACTTC.

The chain carries TRBV5-1 and TRBJ1-1; 7 positions agree with TRBD1. Looked up from germline, CDR1 is SGHRS and CDR2 is YFSETQ. V lost 3 bases and J lost 5; bases outside the gene matches: 1. This CDR3 spans 12 amino acids. CDR3 region: CASSSDRTEAFF. CDR3 DNA sequence: TGCGCCAGCAGCTCGGACAGGACTGAAGCTTTCTTT.

Remarks on this clonotype: The germline gene is not matched at one end of the junction; a read error may be the cause. The gene calls are TRBV6-4 and TRBJ1-1, with TRBD1 identical over 10 bases. CDR3 length: 14 residues. Germline V gives CDR1 MRHNA, CDR2 SNTAGT. This CDR3 reads CVSREGQGHTEAFF. CDR3 sequence (DNA): TGTGTCAGCAGAGAGGGACAGGGGCACACTGAAGCTTTCTTT.

This clonotype has at least ten counts. The rearrangement links TRBV3-1 to TRBJ2-7; possibly TRBD1 for D (5 bases). CDR3 size: 14 residues. Trimming shortened V by 3 bases and J by 3 bases, and 12 bases separated the two germline ends. CDR1 is LGHDT, CDR2 YNNKEL, per germline (reference sequence). The CDR3 bases are TGTGCCAGCAGCCATAGTCCAGGGCGCTACGAGCAGTACTTC. As protein: CASSHSPGRYEQYF.

The sample holds a few counts of this clonotype. V usage is TRBV9 and J usage is TRBJ1-4; TRBD1 agrees at 9 bases. Germline lookup yields CDR1 SGDLS and CDR2 YYNGEE. The V gene end was trimmed by 4 bases and the J gene end by 5 bases; junction bases not matched to a gene: 6. The CDR3 sequence is 15 residues long. The CDR3 DNA sequence: TGTGCCAGCAGCAAGACCGGGACAGGGAATGAAAAACTGTTTTTT. This translates into CASSKTGTGNEKLFF.

The chain uses TRBV7-2 and TRBJ2-1, with 9 bases aligning to TRBD2. Germline trimming cut 6 bases from V and 0 bases from J; bases unmatched to any gene: 12. Germline V gene lookup returns CDR1 SGHTA and CDR2 FQGNSA. CDR3 size: 18 residues. Here the CDR3 DNA reads TGTGCCAGCAGACTAGACGCGGGAGGGCCCACCTCCTACAATGAGCAGTTCTTC. As protein: CASRLDAGGPTSYNEQFF.

In its sample, this clonotype was seen many times. This sequence joins TRBV28 and TRBJ2-7, with D possibly called TRBD1 or TRBD2 (5 bases each). Germline CDR1 reads MDHEN; CDR2 reads SYDVKM. The V gene lost 5 bases and the J gene lost 3 bases, with 8 bases spanning the gap. The CDR3 runs to 12 residues. In DNA form, the CDR3 reads TGTGCCAGCAGTGGGGGTTACTACGAGCAGTACTTC. It specifies CASSGGYYEQYF.

The rearrangement uses TRBV5-1 and TRBJ2-2, with D possibly being TRBD2 (6 bases). Trimming stripped 1 base from V and 5 bases from J, with 12 bases between. Germline V lookup: CDR1 SGHRS, CDR2 YFSETQ. CDR3 length: 15 residues. CDR3 in DNA: TGCGCCAGCAGCTTGATTGGGGGGAGGACCGGGGAGCTGTTTTTT. As protein: CASSLIGGRTGELFF.

V usage is TRBV12-3 or TRBV12-4 and J usage is TRBJ1-2; 9 bases match TRBD1. CDR3 length: 12 residues. The junction had 4 bases not matched to a gene; V was cut back by 6 bases and J by 8 bases. CDR3 nucleotide sequence: TGTGCCAGCAGGACGACAGGGGGAGGCTACACCTTC. Its translation is CASRTTGGGYTF.

This clonotype was seen many times. The chain carries TRBV7-2 and TRBJ1-4; 9 nucleotides line up with TRBD1. Germline CDR1 reads SGHTA; CDR2 reads FQGNSA. V shed 3 bases and J 8 bases; nucleotides not matched to a gene: 7. The CDR3 has 15 residues. CDR3 in amino acids: CASSFRTGVEEKLFF. The CDR3 nucleotides are TGTGCCAGCAGCTTCCGGACAGGGGTGGAAGAAAAACTGTTTTTT.